This T cell receptor beta chain was sequenced in a study of blood T cell repertoires in COVID-19. As for the study in general: The origin of the acute and convalescent COVID-19 samples was the United States, Italy and Spain. The cDNA or gDNA used as material had been derived from T cells, B-cell-depleted T cells, or PBMCs.

The authors' processing: Reference gene primers were amplified, and this amplification served to estimate nucleated cell counts. TCRdb's table, derived via immunoSEQ multiplex PCR, lists solely in-frame clones and lacks some. The V and J calls and clone size were taken over from that table, and D and trimming were inferred from the DNA. Among about 290,000 clones listed, roughly 80% were seen once. V shed 2 bases and J shed 5 bases, with 9 bases lying between them. The CDR3 extends over 13 amino acids. Germline loops: CDR1 WNHNN, CDR2 SYGVQD (reference sequence). The sample consisted of peripheral blood. This receptor was taken from a woman between 50 and 59 years old with active or convalescent COVID-19. V usage is TRBV10-1 and J usage is TRBJ1-1, with D unresolved. The CDR3 DNA reads as TGCGCCAGCAGTGAGACGCAGTGGACTGAAGCTTTCTTT. Amino acid sequence: CASSETQWTEAFF.